One sample yielded the 16 T cell receptor beta chains listed below, sequenced in a study of shared clonotypes between healthy human individuals. Data came from immunoSEQ multiplex PCR; TCRdb stores just in-frame clones and leaves some out. Of around 550,000 clones in the sample, 85% to 95% were seen once. CD45RO-negative, CCR7-selected cells formed the naive CD8 fraction, which excluded terminally differentiated effector memory CD45RA+ cells. The sample taken for sequencing was naive CD8+ T cells sorted from blood. Receptor source: a woman aged 25 to 39 in good health.

V is TRBV10-1 and J is TRBJ2-2, with TRBD2 matching over 8 bases. The CDR3 runs to 16 residues. Germline V gives CDR1 WNHNN, CDR2 SYGVQD (reference sequence). The V and J ends lost 3 bases and 5 bases, in that order; junction bases with no gene match: 8. The CDR3 region is CASSERSGRGTGELFF. The DNA for the CDR3 is TGCGCCAGCAGTGAAAGGAGCGGGAGAGGGACCGGGGAGCTGTTTTTT.

V is TRBV28 and J is TRBJ1-2; D remains unclear. The V gene lost 1 base and the J gene lost 8 bases, with 11 bases spanning the gap. The CDR3 spans 13 residues. Per germline, CDR1 MDHEN and CDR2 SYDVKM. This CDR3 is CASSLYGVVGYTF. The DNA for the CDR3 is TGTGCCAGCAGTTTATACGGGGTGGTGGGCTACACCTTC.

This clone showed up just once. V gene TRBV7-6 combines with J gene TRBJ1-1; D is unresolved. Germline values: CDR1 SGHVS, CDR2 FNYEAQ. V gave up 5 bases and J gave up 7 bases, with 17 bases separating them. This CDR3 contains 14 residues. The CDR3 coding sequence is TGTGCCAGCAGCCCCAGAGGTGGAGAGGGTGAAGCTTTCTTT. This translates into CASSPRGGEGEAFF.

The V and J genes are TRBV5-4 and TRBJ2-3; D unresolved. The V end was cut by 2 bases, the J end by 2 bases, with 3 bases between. In germline, CDR1 is SGHNT, CDR2 YYREEE (reference sequence). CDR3 size: 12 residues. The CDR3 bases are TGTGCCAGCAGCTTTCACACAGATACGCAGTATTTT. It is translated as CASSFHTDTQYF.

V and J are TRBV6-5 and TRBJ1-3; D not certain. Germline V gene sequence: CDR1 MNHEY, CDR2 SVGAGI. The CDR3 totals 13 residues. The V and J ends lost 5 bases and 4 bases respectively, with 9 bases between them. This CDR3 is CASSPHPGNTIYF. In DNA, the CDR3 is TGTGCCAGCAGTCCCCATCCGGGAAACACCATATATTTT.

The chain carries TRBV28 and TRBJ2-7; no clear D. The length of the CDR3 is 12 residues. CDR1 and CDR2 from the germline V gene are MDHEN and SYDVKM. V lost 7 bases and J lost 2, with 9 bases in between. The CDR3 here is CASTGSAYEQYF. CDR3 nucleotide sequence: TGTGCCAGCACTGGGTCGGCCTACGAGCAGTACTTC.

The chain recombines TRBV28 with TRBJ2-7, with a possible D match to TRBD2 (6 bases). V lost 5 bases and J lost 2, with 13 bases in between. The CDR3 covers 14 residues. Germline CDR1 reads MDHEN; CDR2 reads SYDVKM. CDR3 in amino acids: CASSTREYAYEQYF. CDR3 DNA: TGTGCCAGCAGTACCCGGGAGTACGCCTACGAGCAGTACTTC.

V and J are TRBV28 and TRBJ1-2; D unresolved. CDR1 and CDR2 from the germline V gene are MDHEN and SYDVKM. V was shortened by 7 bases and J by 8 bases, with 11 bases between the two germline ends. The CDR3 is 11 amino acids. CDR3 amino acids: CASTREAGYTF. CDR3 in DNA: TGTGCCAGCACTCGGGAGGCGGGCTACACCTTC.

The rearrangement links TRBV6-1 to TRBJ2-7, with D possibly matching TRBD2 (5 bases). The CDR3 has 13 residues. In germline, CDR1 is MNHNS, CDR2 SASEGT. V was shortened by 6 bases and J by 0 bases, with 9 bases between the two germline ends. The CDR3 sequence: CASSGLRSYEQYF. The CDR3 coding sequence is TGTGCCAGCAGCGGACTCCGCTCCTACGAGCAGTACTTC.

The J gene is TRBJ2-5, the V gene TRBV9; D might be TRBD2 (6 bases). V dropped 0 bases and J dropped 1 base, with 10 bases sitting between them. Per germline, CDR1 SGDLS and CDR2 YYNGEE. The CDR3 sequence is 15 residues long. Here the CDR3 DNA reads TGTGCCAGCAGCGTAGAGGCGGGAACCCAAGAGACCCAGTACTTC. The encoded protein is CASSVEAGTQETQYF.

The J gene is TRBJ2-3, the V gene TRBV12-5, with D perhaps matching TRBD2 (5 bases). This CDR3 contains 16 residues. V lost 3 bases and J lost 1, with 14 bases in between. The germline gives CDR1 LGHNT, CDR2 FRNRAP. The CDR3 region is CASGFGTGIRTDTQYF. CDR3 in DNA: TGTGCTAGTGGTTTCGGTACCGGGATCCGCACAGATACGCAGTATTTT.

This clone was recorded a few times. V and J are TRBV7-9 and TRBJ2-7; TRBD1 matches 10 bases. Trimming at V came to 4 bases and at J to 5 bases, leaving 8 bases not matched to a gene. Per germline, CDR1 SEHNR and CDR2 FQNEAQ (reference sequence). This CDR3 spans 15 amino acids. Here the CDR3 DNA reads TGTGCCAGCAGCTCCCCGACAGGGGGCCGGCACGAGCAGTACTTC. This translates into CASSSPTGGRHEQYF.

The chain combines TRBV7-2 with TRBJ2-7, with D possibly being TRBD1 (6 bases). V was trimmed by 5 bases and J by 7 bases, leaving 15 bases between them. Germline-derived CDR1 and CDR2 are SGHTA and FQGNSA. The CDR3 is made up of 13 amino acids. CDR3 DNA: TGTGCCAGCAGCCCGGGGACACGGCCTGAGCAGTACTTC. Translated, it gives CASSPGTRPEQYF.

This clone was seen a few times. The same CDR3 arises from other DNA sequences in this sample as well. The chain uses TRBV7-9 and TRBJ1-5; 8 bases match TRBD1. The germline V gene encodes CDR1 SEHNR and CDR2 FQNEAQ (reference sequence). The CDR3 spans 15 residues. V trimming: 6 bases; J trimming: 4 bases; junction bases outside the gene matches: 8. Written as DNA, the CDR3 is TGTGCCAGCAGTCCCCAGGGGGCAGGTAATCAGCCCCAGCATTTT. This gives the protein CASSPQGAGNQPQHF.

This chain joins TRBV4-2 and TRBJ1-1; maybe TRBD1 (6 bases). The V end was cut by 0 bases, the J end by 10 bases, with 18 bases between. The CDR3 runs to 15 residues. CDR1 is LGHNA and CDR2 is YNFKEQ in the germline V gene. This CDR3 reads CASSQEWDIKGGAFF. For the CDR3, the DNA is TGTGCCAGCAGCCAAGAATGGGACATCAAAGGGGGAGCTTTCTTT.

This chain links TRBV5-1 with TRBJ1-5; weak D call: TRBD1 (6 bases). Germline V gene data show CDR1 as SGHRS and CDR2 as YFSETQ. V was clipped by 0 bases and J by 3 bases, with 7 bases between them. This CDR3 is built from 14 residues. CDR3 bases: TGCGCCAGCAGCTTGGGGACAGACAATCAGCCCCAGCATTTT. It yields the protein CASSLGTDNQPQHF.